This TCR beta chain was profiled in a study of graft-versus-host responses after intestinal transplantation. With respect to this clone: The antigen remains undetermined.

Clones were read by immunoSEQ multiplex PCR, and TCRdb kept only the in-frame ones, dropping some. The sample contains around 45,000 clones, around nine tenths of which appear only once. Germline values: CDR1 SNHLY, CDR2 FYNNEI. J was trimmed by 3 bases and V by 3 bases; bases with no gene match: 3. The CDR3 sequence is 14 residues long. V and J are TRBV2 and TRBJ2-5, with TRBD1 identical over 8 bases. Sample: unstimulated CD4+ T cells sorted from spleen or lymph node cells, taken before transplant. The receptor was derived from a human donor who was the organ donor for an intestinal transplant. CDR3 in amino acids: CASSDRGLKETQYF. CDR3 in DNA: TGTGCCAGCAGTGACAGGGGGCTAAAAGAGACCCAGTACTTC. The full variable domain, with the rest looked up from reference TRBV2 and TRBJ2-5, is EPEVTQTPSHQVTQMGQEVILRCVPISNHLYFYWYRQILGQKVEFLVSFYNNEISEKSEIFDDQFSVERPDGSNFTLKIRSTKLEDSAMYFCASSDRGLKETQYFGPGTRLLVL.